Sequencing of this T cell receptor (beta chain) was carried out in a study of blood T cell repertoires in COVID-19 (dated by TCRdb to about 2020). About the study as a whole: Samples from collaborators originated in the United States, Italy and Spain and spanned both the acute and convalescent phases of COVID-19. Deeply sampled blood TCRbeta repertoires from subjects exposed to, actively infected with, or recovered from COVID-19 were included in the dataset. The samples were drawn from two sources: the first 160 participants of the ongoing ImmuneRACE study, and fewer than 1,500 subjects contributed by 6 global collaborators. HLA class I and class II types, where available, came from metadata supplied by the sample provider rather than from assay-based typing. The material from the prospective study consisted of cDNA or gDNA derived from T cells, B-cell-depleted T cells, or PBMCs. The sample metadata nearly always contained a de-identified subject ID, COVID-19 status, age in years and sex. A freely available public database, intended as a resource for researchers studying the immune response to SARS-CoV-2, is where the repertoires were released.

Overall study outcomes, separate from this receptor: The amount of clinical and demographic metadata varied by source and participant and was provided uncurated.

The CDR3 contains 14 residues, cysteine and phenylalanine counted. This entry keeps only the CDR3 DNA: 42 bases, framed from base 1. The germline V gene encodes CDR1 KGHSH and CDR2 LQKENI. V is shortened by 3 bases, J by 7 bases, and the region joining them spans 15 bases. Whole blood was collected in K2EDTA tubes by collaborating institutions according to the institutions' own protocols. For TCRbeta analysis, collaborators shipped samples as frozen whole blood, isolated PBMCs, or DNA extracted from either of those sample types. TCRbeta CDR3 regions were amplified from genomic DNA using the immunoSEQ Assay, a bias-controlled multiplex PCR. The paper's processing steps were these. Within the assay, amplification of reference gene primers was used to estimate how many nucleated cells each sample contained. To quantify the absolute abundance of each unique TCRbeta CDR3 rearrangement, sequence reads were collapsed and filtered. For each sample, productive Simpson clonality was calculated as the square root of Simpson's diversity index across productive rearrangements. TCRdb obtained this table from immuneACCESS and retained in-frame rearrangements with V and J assigned. These tables miss some clones; where compared with another copy, unresolved V genes account for less than half of the shortfall, and the remainder is unexplained. Clone size and V and J calls were adopted from that table, with D and trimming inferred from the DNA. For this sample there are about 190,000 clones; approximately 90% appear just once. The ten most abundant clones make up 3.5% to 5% of the sample.

To note about this clone: Its binding antigen is unknown. No base quality values were provided; no much bigger clone lies one nucleotide off.

Sequenced input: peripheral blood. The sequence links TRBV18 to TRBJ1-2; no D segment can be confidently identified. This clonotype originated in a woman aged 30 to 39 with acute or convalescent COVID-19. CDR3 reads: CASSPLTDRSGYTF. The DNA sequence follows: TGTGCCAGCTCACCCCTAACCGATAGATCTGGCTACACCTTC.